The 24 T cell receptor beta chains below come from one sample, sequenced in a study of glioma-infiltrating T cells. The iRepertoire nested amplicon-rescue multiplex PCR amplified TCR alpha and beta CDR3s from RNA. TCRdb re-called the multiplex PCR reads through MiXCR, storing one row per CDR3 protein. The sample consists of approximately 140,000 distinct CDR3 sequences, roughly a quarter of them appearing once. Sequenced: glioma tissue, nonneoplastic brain tissue, or PBMCs (not recorded which). Receptors originate from a human donor with low-grade glioma or glioblastoma, undergoing nonglioma brain surgery, or in good health (not recorded which).

This sequence joins TRBV2 and TRBJ2-1; TRBD1 or TRBD2 may be the D gene (5 bases each). CDR3 size: 15 residues. CDR1 and CDR2 (germline): SNHLY, FYNNEI. With 5 bases removed from V and 7 bases from J, the gap between germline ends came to 18 bases. In DNA form, the CDR3 reads TGTGCCAGCAGTCCGGGTCCGACAGAGGGGAATGAGCAGTTCTTC. Amino acid sequence: CASSPGPTEGNEQFF.

The J gene is TRBJ1-2, the V gene TRBV4-1, with D possibly TRBD1 on 5 matching bases. Germline CDR1 MGHRA, CDR2 YSYEKL. V was clipped by 3 bases and J by 4 bases, with 15 bases between them. The CDR3 runs 15 residues. In DNA, the CDR3 is TGCGCCAGCAGCCAGGGACCGGGACCGGGCTATGGCTACACCTTC. Translation gives CASSQGPGPGYGYTF.

This clonotype was seen ten or more times. J is TRBJ1-1 and V is TRBV7-9; 8 nucleotides match TRBD1. The CDR3 is 16 residues long. J lost 4 bases, V lost 3 bases, and 10 bases had no gene match. Looked up from germline, CDR1 is SEHNR and CDR2 is FQNEAQ (reference sequence). DNA of the CDR3: TGTGCCAGCAGCTTTGGCACCCGGACAGGGACCACTGAAGCTTTCTTT. As protein: CASSFGTRTGTTEAFF.

The chain uses TRBV12-3 or TRBV12-4 and TRBJ1-3, with TRBD1 identical over 8 bases. The CDR3 loop spans 15 amino acids. The V and J ends lost 4 bases and 0 bases, in that order; junction bases with no gene match: 2. CDR3 loop: CASSSTGGSGNTIYF. CDR3 coding DNA: TGTGCCAGCAGTTCTACAGGGGGCTCTGGAAACACCATATATTTT.

This clonotype has a handful of counts. The rearrangement joins TRBV18 to TRBJ1-2, with a weak D call TRBD1 (5 bases). This CDR3 contains 14 residues. The germline V and J ends were trimmed by 4 bases and 4 bases, with 13 bases remaining between them. Germline loops: CDR1 KGHSH, CDR2 LQKENI. CDR3 coding DNA: TGTGCCAGCTCACAACAACAGGACCCCTATGGCTACACCTTC. This encodes CASSQQQDPYGYTF.

As concerns this clonotype: The junction differs from germline at one of its ends, possibly a read error. The genes are TRBV12-3 or TRBV12-4 and TRBJ2-3; 12 nucleotides match TRBD1. This CDR3 is built from 16 residues. CDR3 sequence: CASSLGTGGFTDTRYF. CDR3 DNA: TGTGCCAGCAGTTTGGGGACAGGGGGCTTCACAGATACGCGGTATTTT.

This clonotype was counted ten times or more. The V and J genes are TRBV19 and TRBJ1-5; 7 positions match TRBD1. Germline CDR1 reads LNHDA; CDR2 reads SQIVND (reference sequence). V dropped 6 bases and J dropped 5; count of bases not matched to a gene: 7. The CDR3 is made up of 14 amino acids. The CDR3 protein is CASSWDSRDQPQHF. In DNA, the CDR3 is TGTGCCAGTAGCTGGGACAGTCGAGATCAGCCCCAGCATTTT.

In DNA form, the CDR3 reads TGTGCCAGCAGCTACGCCATTGATACGACAGGGTCTGAGACCCAGTACTTC. This translates into CASSYAIDTTGSETQYF. The chain recombines TRBV6-1 with TRBJ2-5; TRBD1 aligns across 7 bases. The CDR3 is 17 residues long. Germline lookup yields CDR1 MNHNS and CDR2 SASEGT. Trimming cost V 6 bases and J 5 bases; bases outside gene matches: 18.

This clonotype was seen a single time. Since a much larger clone is just one base distant, this may be a read error. The chain joins TRBV24-1 to TRBJ1-5; D not certain. The V end lost 4 bases, the J end lost 6 bases, and 6 bases lay between the germline ends. Per germline, CDR1 KGHDR and CDR2 SFDVKD. This CDR3 region has 12 residues. Here the CDR3 reads CATSEVGQPQHF. DNA for the CDR3: TGTGCCACCAGTGAAGTGGGTCAGCCCCAGCATTTT.

This clonotype has only a few counts. The gene calls are TRBV19 and TRBJ1-2, with a tentative D call TRBD1 (5 bases). V lost 5 bases to trimming and J lost 2 bases, with 9 bases between them. The germline V gene encodes CDR1 LNHDA and CDR2 SQIVND (reference sequence). The length of the CDR3 is 13 residues. CDR3 in amino acids: CASSAGRNYGYTF. CDR3 bases: TGTGCCAGTAGTGCGGGACGGAACTATGGCTACACCTTC.

V is TRBV11-2 and J is TRBJ2-1; D unresolved. Germline assignment: CDR1 SGHAT and CDR2 FQNNGV. The CDR3 runs to 15 residues. Trimming shortened V by 5 bases and J by 4 bases, and 15 bases separated the two germline ends. The CDR3 loop reads CASSTQLPAYNEQFF. CDR3 coding DNA: TGTGCCAGCAGCACCCAACTTCCCGCTTACAATGAGCAGTTCTTC.

This clonotype was seen repeatedly, ten times or more. The rearrangement uses TRBV20-1 and TRBJ2-3, with 9 bases matching TRBD2. J gave up 0 bases and V 3 bases, and 7 bases lay outside the gene matches. The CDR3 has 16 residues. Germline CDR1 DFQATT, CDR2 SNEGSKA (reference sequence). DNA of the CDR3: TGCAGTGCTAGTGAGCGGGGGGCAACTAGCACAGATACGCAGTATTTT. Translation: CSASERGATSTDTQYF.

CDR3 coding DNA: TGTGCCAGCAGCTTAATGACTAGCGGGGGGAGCACCGGGGAGCTGTTTTTT. Its protein is CASSLMTSGGSTGELFF. The V gene is TRBV7-6, the J gene TRBJ2-2; 13 positions match TRBD2. After removal of 2 bases from V and 4 bases from J, the junction contained 4 bases not matched to a gene. The germline V gene encodes CDR1 SGHVS and CDR2 FNYEAQ. The CDR3 covers 17 residues. The full variable domain, in which reference TRBV7-6 and TRBJ2-2 provide the parts outside the CDR3, is GAGVSQSPRYKVTKRGQDVALRCDPISGHVSLYWYRQALGQGPEFLTYFNYEAQQDKSGLPNDRFSAERPEGSISTLTIQRTEQRDSAMYRCASSLMTSGGSTGELFFGEGSRLTVL.

This clonotype was observed many times. The chain has TRBV5-4 and TRBJ2-5; D is undetermined. The CDR3 is made up of 13 amino acids. Per the germline V gene, CDR1 is SGHNT and CDR2 is YYREEE (reference sequence). Between the trimmed V and J ends, which lost 2 bases and 1 base, there was a span of 6 bases. The CDR3 DNA follows: TGTGCCAGCAGCTTAGCCAGCCAAGAGACCCAGTACTTC. Its protein is CASSLASQETQYF.

The sample holds a few counts of this clonotype. The CDR3 here is CASSAPLGGRNTGELFF. The DNA for the CDR3 is TGTGCCAGCAGTGCCCCACTGGGGGGGCGGAACACCGGGGAGCTGTTTTTT. V is TRBV25-1 and J is TRBJ2-2, with a tentative D call TRBD2 (7 bases). Germline V gives CDR1 MGHDK, CDR2 SYGVNS. The CDR3 spans 17 residues. V dropped 4 bases and J dropped 1 base, with 16 bases sitting between them.

The chain joins TRBV10-3 to TRBJ1-1; D is perhaps TRBD1 (6 bases). CDR1 and CDR2 from the germline V gene are ENHRY and SYGVKD. Trimming stripped 4 bases from V and 2 bases from J, with 14 bases between. This CDR3 has 15 residues. CDR3 residues: CAISGPGGRNTEAFF. Written as DNA, the CDR3 is TGTGCCATCAGTGGTCCCGGGGGGCGAAACACTGAAGCTTTCTTT.

Comment on this clonotype: This may come from a read error, since a much larger clone is one base off. CDR3 sequence reads: CSANDGSNTGELFF. CDR3 sequence (DNA): TGCAGTGCTAACGACGGCTCGAACACCGGGGAGCTGTTTTTT. The V call is TRBV20-1, the J call TRBJ2-2; D not resolved. Germline assignment: CDR1 DFQATT and CDR2 SNEGSKA (reference sequence). The CDR3 length is 14 residues. Trimming shortened V by 4 bases and J by 0 bases, and 9 bases separated the two germline ends.

The chain uses TRBV29-1 and TRBJ2-1; TRBD1 might be the D (6 bases). This CDR3 is built from 12 residues. Looked up from germline, CDR1 is SQVTM and CDR2 is ANQGSEA. V was pared by 5 bases and J by 6 bases, with 11 bases between. Written as DNA, the CDR3 is TGCAGCGTTTGGACAGACCGCAATGAGCAGTTCTTC. Its translation is CSVWTDRNEQFF.

With respect to this clonotype: Mismatch with germline at one junction end may stem from a read error. The chain is built from TRBV3-1 and TRBJ1-6; 10 positions agree with TRBD1. This CDR3 is 14 amino acids long. CDR1 is LGHDT, CDR2 YNNKEL, per germline (reference sequence). CDR3 in DNA: TGTGCCAGCAGCGCGACAGGGGGCACTTCACTCCTCCACTTT. Protein sequence: CASSATGGTSLLHF.

This chain links TRBV4-1 with TRBJ2-5; TRBD1 or TRBD2 may be the D gene (5 bases each). The V gene lost 0 bases and the J gene lost 5 bases, with 10 bases spanning the gap. This CDR3 spans 14 amino acids. The germline gives CDR1 MGHRA, CDR2 YSYEKL. CDR3 in amino acids: CASSQEGEGETQYF. Written as DNA, the CDR3 is TGCGCCAGCAGCCAAGAGGGGGAAGGGGAGACCCAGTACTTC.

This clonotype showed up just a few times. The rearrangement uses TRBV20-1 and TRBJ2-7; perhaps TRBD1 as D (6 bases). Germline V gives CDR1 DFQATT, CDR2 SNEGSKA (reference sequence). The CDR3 has 14 amino acids. V was shortened by 2 bases and J by 5 bases, with 16 bases between the two germline ends. The CDR3 nucleotides read TGCAGTGCTAGAACAGGGAAGATCTATGACGAGCAGTACGTC. Its protein is CSARTGKIYDEQYV.

In its sample, this clonotype was seen a few times. The chain is built from TRBV29-1 and TRBJ1-1; D might be TRBD1 (5 bases). Trimming took 4 bases from V and 0 from J, leaving 15 bases between them. Germline values: CDR1 SQVTM, CDR2 ANQGSEA. The CDR3 runs 15 residues. The CDR3 protein is CSVAYQGPMNTEAFF. The CDR3 DNA reads as TGCAGCGTTGCTTATCAGGGTCCAATGAACACTGAAGCTTTCTTT.

The CDR3 coding sequence is TGTGCCAGCAGTTTCACCCTGACCTATGGCTACACCTTC. Translation: CASSFTLTYGYTF. The chain recombines TRBV12-3 or TRBV12-4 with TRBJ1-2, with D uncertain. V lost 3 bases, J lost 4 bases, and 9 bases lay in between. This CDR3 region has 13 residues.

The genes are TRBV3-1 and TRBJ1-2; no firm D call. The V gene lost 1 base and the J gene lost 4 bases, with 7 bases spanning the gap. Germline V lookup: CDR1 LGHDT, CDR2 YNNKEL (reference sequence). The CDR3 contains 13 residues. CDR3 residues: CASSQGGTYGYTF. CDR3 in DNA: TGTGCCAGCAGCCAAGGAGGAACCTATGGCTACACCTTC.